Below are 11 T cell receptor beta chains sequenced from a single sample in a study of blood T cells in healthy people across ages. A sample-barcoded 5' primer and a J-beta primer mix were used in a second PCR of about 6 to 12 cycles. Using its own MiXCR run on the 5' RACE reads, TCRdb lists one record per CDR3 protein. The sample consists of over a million distinct CDR3 sequences, approximately 25% of them appearing once. The sample was also linked to a second study, of T cells of mothers and their children.

Source material: blood. Source of these receptors: a girl aged 2 to 9 in good health.

The V gene is TRBV12-3 or TRBV12-4, the J gene TRBJ1-1; a possible D gene is TRBD1 (6 bases). The CDR3 runs 14 residues. V was clipped by 4 bases and J by 5 bases, with 14 bases between them. DNA for the CDR3: TGTGCCAGCAGTTCAACAGGGTGGGGGACTGAAGCTTTCTTT. This sequence encodes CASSSTGWGTEAFF.

This clonotype has just one count. Sequence at one end of the junction differs from germline and may be a read error. This chain joins TRBV27 and TRBJ1-5; D is perhaps TRBD1 (5 bases). CDR1 is MNHEY, CDR2 SMNVEV, per germline (reference sequence). CDR3 length: 16 residues. For the CDR3, the DNA is TGTGCCAGCAGTTTTTCGAGGGGCCAGAAAAATCAGCCCCAGCGTTTT. This sequence encodes CASSFSRGQKNQPQRF.

This clonotype occurred many times. V is TRBV9 and J is TRBJ2-1; 11 bases align to TRBD2. CDR3 size: 16 residues. V trimming: 1 base; J trimming: 9 bases; junction bases outside the gene matches: 9. Germline V CDR1 and CDR2: SGDLS, YYNGEE. Here the CDR3 reads CASSVQLAGVSGEQFF. DNA for the CDR3: TGTGCCAGCAGCGTACAACTAGCGGGAGTATCTGGTGAGCAGTTCTTC.

This clonotype has a single count. V is TRBV14 and J is TRBJ1-2; D is undetermined. Germline CDR1 and CDR2: SGHDN and FVKESK. The CDR3 is 13 residues long. The V end was cut by 1 base, the J end by 8 bases, with 11 bases between. The CDR3 nucleotides read TGTGCCAGCAGCCAAGCCCCTTTCGACGGCTACACCTTC. Translation gives CASSQAPFDGYTF.

In its sample, this clonotype was seen many times. The J gene is TRBJ2-5, the V gene TRBV9; TRBD1 aligns across 7 bases. The germline gives CDR1 SGDLS, CDR2 YYNGEE. There are 16 residues in the CDR3. The V segment lost 0 bases and the J segment 2 bases; nucleotides outside the gene matches: 7. The CDR3 loop is CASSVDGAGGQETQYF. In nucleotides, the CDR3 is TGTGCCAGCAGCGTAGATGGGGCAGGGGGACAAGAGACCCAGTACTTC.

This clonotype has only a few counts. The CDR3 bases are TGTGCCAGCGGTGTCGCCTTCGGCAATGAGCAGTTCTTC. This encodes CASGVAFGNEQFF. The rearrangement joins TRBV6-6 to TRBJ2-1, with D uncertain. V was clipped by 8 bases and J by 6 bases, with 14 bases between them. The CDR3 is made up of 13 amino acids. In germline, CDR1 is MNHNY, CDR2 SVGAGI (reference sequence).

The chain uses TRBV9 and TRBJ2-1, with unresolved D. V dropped 0 bases and J dropped 3 bases, with 1 base sitting between them. Germline CDR1 SGDLS, CDR2 YYNGEE. This CDR3 is built from 12 residues. CDR3 amino acids: CASSVDYNEQFF. The CDR3 DNA is TGTGCCAGCAGCGTAGACTACAATGAGCAGTTCTTC.

The V and J genes are TRBV20-1 and TRBJ2-7; TRBD2 matches at 8 bases. This CDR3 is 13 amino acids long. CDR1 is DFQATT and CDR2 is SNEGSKA in the germline V gene (reference sequence). Germline trimming cut 4 bases from V and 5 bases from J; bases unmatched to any gene: 7. CDR3 coding DNA: TGCAGTGCTAAAGTAGCGGGAACCCACGAGCAGTACTTC. Residues: CSAKVAGTHEQYF.

V usage is TRBV15 and J usage is TRBJ1-4; possible D gene TRBD1, 5 bases. The ends were cut back, 1 base at V and 1 base at J, with 7 bases in the middle. CDR1 is LNHNV and CDR2 is YYDKDF in the germline V gene (reference sequence). This CDR3 is 15 amino acids long. The DNA of the CDR3 is TGTGCCACCAGCAGAGGCAGGGAAACTAATGAAAAACTGTTTTTT. This codes for CATSRGRETNEKLFF.

This clonotype was recorded a few times. The rearrangement joins TRBV28 to TRBJ2-5; 12 bases match TRBD2. After removal of 4 bases from V and 4 bases from J, the junction contained 7 bases not matched to a gene. This CDR3 contains 16 residues. The germline V gene encodes CDR1 MDHEN and CDR2 SYDVKM. CDR3 region: CASSYATSGRGETQYF. The CDR3 nucleotides are TGTGCCAGCAGTTACGCGACTAGCGGGAGAGGAGAGACCCAGTACTTC.

The J gene is TRBJ2-1, the V gene TRBV5-1; possibly TRBD1 for D (6 bases). Trimming cost V 0 bases and J 2 bases, with 15 bases left between them. Looked up from germline, CDR1 is SGHRS and CDR2 is YFSETQ. This CDR3 has 17 amino acids. CDR3 protein: CASSLETNRATYNEQFF. As DNA, the CDR3 is TGCGCCAGCAGCTTGGAAACAAACAGGGCAACCTACAATGAGCAGTTCTTC.